The 31 T cell receptor beta chains in this list originate from one sample, sequenced in a study of cytomegalovirus exposure and HLA in healthy donors. The PCR contained 60 Vbeta and 13 Jbeta primers. The data were produced by immunoSEQ multiplex PCR, yet TCRdb's version contains in-frame clones alone and is incomplete. The table shows about 160,000 clones, with more than 60% occurring only once. The sequenced sample consisted of PBMCs. These receptors all stem from a woman between 25 and 40 years old in good health and CMV-seronegative.

The gene calls are TRBV5-1 and TRBJ1-1, with D possibly being TRBD1 (5 bases). The CDR3 length is 14 residues. The V and J ends lost 4 bases and 4 bases respectively, with 14 bases between them. CDR1 and CDR2 from the germline V gene are SGHRS and YFSETQ. The CDR3 loop is CASSQADSSTEAFF. The DNA for the CDR3 is TGCGCCAGCAGCCAAGCAGACAGTAGCACTGAAGCTTTCTTT.

The chain is built from TRBV6-5 and TRBJ1-2; 7 positions agree with TRBD1. V lost 1 base to trimming and J lost 7 bases; unmatched junction nucleotides: 9. The CDR3 length is 15 residues. Germline V gene data show CDR1 as MNHEY and CDR2 as SVGAGI. The CDR3 DNA is TGTGCCAGCAGTTACTTCCTCGGGCAGGGGGGTGGCTACACCTTC. The encoded protein is CASSYFLGQGGGYTF.

In its sample, this clone was seen once. This sequence joins TRBV2 and TRBJ2-7; the D gene is possibly TRBD1 (6 bases). The V gene's germline CDR1 is SNHLY and CDR2 FYNNEI. There are 12 residues in the CDR3. Trimming took 6 bases from V and 7 from J, leaving 13 bases between them. DNA for the CDR3: TGTGCCAGCAGGACAGGCCCCGGGGAGCAGTACTTC. The encoded protein is CASRTGPGEQYF. Based on the CDR3 plus reference TRBV2 and TRBJ2-7, the full variable domain is EPEVTQTPSHQVTQMGQEVILRCVPISNHLYFYWYRQILGQKVEFLVSFYNNEISEKSEIFDDQFSVERPDGSNFTLKIRSTKLEDSAMYFCASRTGPGEQYFGPGTRLTVT.

The V gene is TRBV18, the J gene TRBJ2-7; D gene unclear. Looked up from germline, CDR1 is KGHSH and CDR2 is LQKENI. The germline V and J ends were trimmed by 8 bases and 3 bases, with 11 bases remaining between them. The CDR3 spans 12 residues. CDR3 in DNA: TGTGCCAGCAAGTCCGGTGACTACGAGCAGTACTTC. This codes for CASKSGDYEQYF.

The V gene is TRBV7-9, the J gene TRBJ1-2; a possible D gene is TRBD1 (6 bases). V lost 7 bases to trimming and J lost 4 bases, with 22 bases between them. Germline CDR1 reads SEHNR; CDR2 reads FQNEAQ (reference sequence). CDR3 size: 16 residues. Written as DNA, the CDR3 is TGTGCCAGCATCCTATTCACAGGGCCCCGAAGCTATGGCTACACCTTC. Protein: CASILFTGPRSYGYTF.

V gene TRBV6-5 combines with J gene TRBJ2-7, with 9 bases matching TRBD1. This CDR3 comprises 14 residues. V lost 6 bases to trimming and J lost 2 bases; unmatched junction nucleotides: 5. In germline, CDR1 is MNHEY, CDR2 SVGAGI. DNA for the CDR3: TGTGCCAGCAGGGGACAGGGAGGACCCTACGAGCAGTACTTC. This translates into CASRGQGGPYEQYF.

This clone is a singleton in its sample. The rearrangement uses TRBV7-9 and TRBJ2-3, with TRBD1 matching 10 bases. This CDR3 is 15 amino acids long. Germline CDR1 reads SEHNR; CDR2 reads FQNEAQ (reference sequence). V lost 4 bases to trimming and J lost 4 bases; unmatched junction nucleotides: 5. CDR3 nucleotides: TGTGCCAGCAGCTCAGGGACAGGGGCCCCAGATACGCAGTATTTT. It is translated as CASSSGTGAPDTQYF.

CDR3 sequence reads: CATHQGRLAGQDTQYF. CDR3 coding DNA: TGTGCCACCCACCAAGGGAGGCTAGCGGGGCAAGATACGCAGTATTTT. The chain is built from TRBV28 and TRBJ2-3, with 9 bases aligning to TRBD2. CDR3 length equals 16 residues. With V trimmed by 10 bases and J by 5 bases, 16 bases remained unmatched. CDR1 is MDHEN and CDR2 is SYDVKM in the germline V gene.

The genes are TRBV18 and TRBJ1-1, with 7 positions matching TRBD1. Germline V gene lookup returns CDR1 KGHSH and CDR2 LQKENI. This CDR3 is 12 amino acids long. The trim removed 6 bases at V and 4 bases at J, leaving 2 bases unmatched. The CDR3 DNA is TGTGCCAGCTCGGCAGGGGGCACTGAAGCTTTCTTT. Translating it yields CASSAGGTEAFF.

The chain recombines TRBV2 with TRBJ2-7; TRBD2 matches 10 bases. CDR3 length: 14 residues. The germline V gene encodes CDR1 SNHLY and CDR2 FYNNEI. J lost 3 bases, V lost 7 bases, and 6 bases had no gene match. The CDR3 DNA sequence: TGTGCCAGCAACCCAGCGGGGGGGCTCTACGAGCAGTACTTC. Amino acid sequence: CASNPAGGLYEQYF.

The rearrangement uses TRBV6-1 and TRBJ2-7; TRBD1 matches 11 bases. Trimming took 6 bases from V and 4 from J; bases not matched to a gene: 2. This CDR3 spans 13 amino acids. CDR1 is MNHNS, CDR2 SASEGT, per germline. CDR3 sequence: CASRRDRGYEQYF. CDR3 coding DNA: TGTGCCAGCAGGAGGGACAGGGGGTACGAGCAGTACTTC.

The rearrangement uses TRBV2 and TRBJ2-1; tentatively, D is TRBD2 (6 bases). This CDR3 is 14 amino acids long. V was shortened by 6 bases and J by 8 bases, with 17 bases between the two germline ends. Germline V lookup: CDR1 SNHLY, CDR2 FYNNEI. DNA for the CDR3: TGTGCCAGCAGCCGATCTGCGGGGATGGATGAGCAGTTCTTC. Translated, it gives CASSRSAGMDEQFF.

This sequence joins TRBV7-8 and TRBJ1-1; D unresolved. Germline CDR1 is SGHVS and CDR2 is FQNEAQ. Trimming removed 2 bases at V and 3 bases at J, with 7 bases between. The CDR3 is made up of 13 amino acids. The CDR3 nucleotides are TGTGCCAGCAGCTTACAGGAGGACACTGAAGCTTTCTTT. This translates into CASSLQEDTEAFF.

V is TRBV19 and J is TRBJ1-4; possible D gene TRBD1, 5 bases. The CDR3 spans 15 residues. Trimming removed 7 bases from V and 0 bases from J, with 12 bases in between. The germline V gene encodes CDR1 LNHDA and CDR2 SQIVND (reference sequence). The CDR3 sequence: CASTPGFATNEKLFF. The CDR3 DNA is TGTGCCAGTACCCCAGGGTTTGCAACTAATGAAAAACTGTTTTTT.

In nucleotides, the CDR3 is TGTGCCAGCGGTCCTTCTAGCGTCCCCTCGGGTGAGCAGTTCTTC. Protein: CASGPSSVPSGEQFF. This chain connects TRBV6-4 to TRBJ2-1; D is perhaps TRBD2 (6 bases). The CDR3 covers 15 residues. V lost 8 bases, J lost 9 bases, and 23 bases lay in between. From germline, CDR1 is MRHNA and CDR2 SNTAGT.

The V call is TRBV2, the J call TRBJ2-2, with TRBD2 matching 13 bases. Germline-derived CDR1 and CDR2 are SNHLY and FYNNEI. The CDR3 runs 16 residues. V was clipped by 7 bases and J by 3 bases; unmatched bases: 5. This chain's CDR3 is CASTPTSGGHTGELFF. CDR3 bases: TGTGCCAGCACGCCGACTAGCGGGGGGCACACCGGGGAGCTGTTTTTT.

The genes are TRBV15 and TRBJ1-1; 8 nucleotides line up with TRBD1. This CDR3 region has 14 residues. Looked up from germline, CDR1 is LNHNV and CDR2 is YYDKDF (reference sequence). Germline trimming cut 3 bases from V and 5 bases from J; bases unmatched to any gene: 5. The CDR3 region is CATSRDRARTEAFF. CDR3 DNA sequence: TGTGCCACCAGCAGGGACAGGGCGAGGACTGAAGCTTTCTTT.

This chain links TRBV5-1 with TRBJ2-3; the match to TRBD1 covers 10 bases. With 4 bases clipped from V and 0 bases from J, the junction kept 8 bases outside the gene matches. The CDR3 runs to 17 residues. CDR1 is SGHRS, CDR2 YFSETQ, per germline. The CDR3 nucleotides read TGCGCCAGCAGCCCCGGACAGGGGGGCCCTAGCACAGATACGCAGTATTTT. Its translation is CASSPGQGGPSTDTQYF.

CDR3 residues: CASSLEVAGNEQYF. CDR3 coding DNA: TGTGCCAGCAGCTTGGAAGTTGCAGGGAACGAGCAGTACTTC. The chain couples TRBV5-5 to TRBJ2-7, with D possibly TRBD1 on 5 matching bases. Germline V gives CDR1 SGHKS, CDR2 YYEKEE (reference sequence). With 0 bases removed from V and 5 bases from J, the gap between germline ends came to 12 bases. The CDR3 consists of 14 residues.

J is TRBJ1-2 and V is TRBV6-5, with 7 bases that match TRBD1. The V gene end was trimmed by 2 bases and the J gene end by 5 bases; junction bases not matched to a gene: 5. Germline V CDR1 and CDR2: MNHEY, SVGAGI. This CDR3 region has 14 residues. This CDR3 is CASSYAGTAYGYTF. DNA of the CDR3: TGTGCCAGCAGTTACGCCGGGACAGCATATGGCTACACCTTC.

The chain is built from TRBV11-2 and TRBJ2-7, with 7 bases fitting TRBD1. V shed 1 base, J shed 0 bases, and the junction held 3 bases outside the gene matches. CDR3 length: 15 amino acids. The germline V gene encodes CDR1 SGHAT and CDR2 FQNNGV. For the CDR3, the DNA is TGTGCCAGCAGCTTAGGGGACAGCAGCTCCTACGAGCAGTACTTC. Its protein product is CASSLGDSSSYEQYF.

With regard to this clone: Mismatch with germline at one junction end may stem from a read error. The rearrangement joins TRBV6-5 to TRBJ1-1, with a possible D match to TRBD1 (6 bases). This CDR3 comprises 13 residues. Germline CDR1 reads MNHEY; CDR2 reads SVGAGI. This chain's CDR3 is CASSYDGSQGELF. The CDR3, as DNA: TGTGCCAGCAGTTACGATGGCTCACAGGGAGAACTTTTT.

This chain uses TRBV5-6 with TRBJ2-7; TRBD2 matches 8 bases. CDR1 is SGHDT and CDR2 is YYEEEE in the germline V gene. With V trimmed by 0 bases and J by 13 bases, 6 bases remained unmatched. This CDR3 comprises 12 residues. In DNA, the CDR3 is TGTGCCAGCAGCTTGGGGGGGACTAGAAACTACTTC. It codes for CASSLGGTRNYF.

This clone has more than one count but fewer than ten. The chain uses TRBV23-1 and TRBJ1-2; no reliable D call. TRBV23-1 is sorted into the ORF group, with uncertain function. Trimming removed 4 bases from V and 9 bases from J, with 15 bases in between. This CDR3 contains 13 residues. The CDR3 region is CASSPREAWCYTF. CDR3 nucleotides: TGCGCCAGCAGTCCCCGAGAGGCGTGGTGCTACACCTTC.

The rearrangement joins TRBV14 to TRBJ1-6; weak D call: TRBD1 (6 bases). The CDR3 loop spans 16 amino acids. CDR1 and CDR2 (germline): SGHDN, FVKESK. Between the trimmed V and J ends, which lost 0 bases and 6 bases, there was a span of 12 bases. The CDR3 protein is CASSQDVGTLNSPLHF. The CDR3 DNA reads as TGTGCCAGCAGCCAAGACGTCGGGACACTTAATTCACCCCTCCACTTT.

The chain has TRBV6-1 and TRBJ2-5; TRBD1 is a possible D gene (6 bases). The end of the DNA fits TRBJ2-7 better, so the J call may be wrong. The CDR3 loop spans 11 amino acids. CDR1 and CDR2 (germline): MNHNS, SASEGT. CDR3 amino acids: CATGGQYEQYF. CDR3 bases: TGTGCCACCGGAGGACAGTACGAGCAGTACTTC.

The gene calls are TRBV5-1 and TRBJ2-5, with 10 bases identical to TRBD2. The V gene's germline CDR1 is SGHRS and CDR2 YFSETQ. With 5 bases clipped from V and 5 bases from J, the junction kept 12 bases outside the gene matches. This CDR3 region has 16 residues. This CDR3 reads CASSSNRAGGLETQYF. Here the CDR3 DNA reads TGCGCCAGCAGTTCGAATAGAGCGGGGGGGCTTGAGACCCAGTACTTC.

To note about this clone: Additional DNA sequences in this sample encode the identical CDR3. The J gene is TRBJ2-7, the V gene TRBV5-1, with D possibly matching TRBD1 (5 bases). V was cut by 0 bases and J by 1 base, with 8 bases left in between. The germline V gene encodes CDR1 SGHRS and CDR2 YFSETQ. The CDR3 contains 14 residues. The CDR3: CASSLGQTSYEQYF. In DNA, the CDR3 is TGCGCCAGCAGCTTGGGACAGACATCCTACGAGCAGTACTTC.

V and J are TRBV6-6 and TRBJ1-2, with a possible D match to TRBD1 (6 bases). The germline gives CDR1 MNHNY, CDR2 SVGAGI (reference sequence). The V end was cut by 7 bases, the J end by 4 bases, with 13 bases between. The CDR3 loop spans 13 amino acids. CDR3 amino acids: CASTNYRAYGYTF. CDR3 bases: TGTGCCAGCACCAATTACAGGGCCTATGGCTACACCTTC.

This clone came up once. The J gene is TRBJ1-5, the V gene TRBV5-3; weak D call: TRBD1 (6 bases). TRBV5-3 is assigned to the ORF class and has an uncertain function. Trimming removed 0 bases at V and 1 base at J, with 20 bases between. This CDR3 contains 19 residues. CDR3 in amino acids: CARSLVGTGNVPSNQPQHF. The CDR3 nucleotides read TGTGCCAGAAGCTTGGTAGGTACAGGGAATGTACCCAGCAATCAGCCCCAGCATTTT.

The rearrangement links TRBV10-3 to TRBJ2-7, with TRBD1 matching 7 bases. Unmatched junction bases numbered 7, after V lost 8 bases and J lost 0 bases. The CDR3 is 14 amino acids. Germline lookup yields CDR1 ENHRY and CDR2 SYGVKD. In DNA form, the CDR3 reads TGTGCCATCCGTGGGGGACAGAGCTCCTACGAGCAGTACTTC. Translated, it gives CAIRGGQSSYEQYF.